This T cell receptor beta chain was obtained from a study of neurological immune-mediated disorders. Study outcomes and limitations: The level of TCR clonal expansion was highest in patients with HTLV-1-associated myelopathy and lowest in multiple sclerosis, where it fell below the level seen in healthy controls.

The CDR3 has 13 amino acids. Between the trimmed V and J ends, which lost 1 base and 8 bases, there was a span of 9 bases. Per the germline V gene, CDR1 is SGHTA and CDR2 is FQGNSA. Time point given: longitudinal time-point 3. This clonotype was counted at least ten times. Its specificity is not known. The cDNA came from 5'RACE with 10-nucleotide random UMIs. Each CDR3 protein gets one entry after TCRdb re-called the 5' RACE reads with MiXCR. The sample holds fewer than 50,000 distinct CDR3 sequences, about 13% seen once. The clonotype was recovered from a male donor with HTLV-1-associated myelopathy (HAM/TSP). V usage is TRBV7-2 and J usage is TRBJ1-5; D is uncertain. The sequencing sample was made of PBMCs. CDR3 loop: CASSLEVGKPQHF. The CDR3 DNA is TGTGCCAGCAGCTTAGAGGTGGGGAAGCCCCAGCATTTT.